The next 25 T cell receptor beta chains were all read from a single sample in a study of neurological immune-mediated disorders. Each CDR3 protein is one row after TCRdb ran MiXCR on the 5' RACE reads. This sample has tens of thousands of distinct CDR3 sequences; approximately 15% occur once, and the top ten carry around 5%. Time point in this sample: technical triplicate 3. The sample consisted of CD4+ T cells from blood. These receptors came from a female donor with HTLV-1-associated myelopathy (HAM/TSP).

Comments on this clonotype: The germline gene is not matched at one end of the junction; a read error may be the cause. This sequence joins TRBV19 and TRBJ2-6, with 11 bases aligning to TRBD2. There are 19 residues in the CDR3. Germline CDR1 reads LNHDA; CDR2 reads SQIVND (reference sequence). DNA of the CDR3: TGTGCCAGTAGTAACCTAGCGGGGGGTAAGCCCTCTGGGGCCAACATCCTGAATTTC. Translated: CASSNLAGGKPSGANILNF.

This clonotype showed up many times. The rearrangement joins TRBV4-1 to TRBJ2-3; 13 bases align to TRBD2. After removal of 0 bases from V and 3 bases from J, the junction contained 12 bases not matched to a gene. Germline CDR1 is MGHRA and CDR2 is YSYEKL. The CDR3 has 20 amino acids. This CDR3 is CASSQDSRTSGGARTDTQYF. DNA of the CDR3: TGCGCCAGCAGCCAAGATTCCAGGACTAGCGGGGGTGCCCGGACAGATACGCAGTATTTT.

This clonotype has at least ten counts. V usage is TRBV6-6 and J usage is TRBJ2-5; possible D gene TRBD1, 6 bases. Between the trimmed V and J ends, which lost 0 bases and 2 bases, there was a span of 19 bases. The CDR3 consists of 18 residues. Germline CDR1 reads MNHNY; CDR2 reads SVGAGI (reference sequence). CDR3 nucleotides: TGTGCCAGCAGTTACTCAGCCCTCCCCAGGGGCCGACAAGAGACCCAGTACTTC. Translating gives CASSYSALPRGRQETQYF.

This clonotype was seen ten or more times. V gene TRBV2 combines with J gene TRBJ2-5; 9 bases are a match to TRBD2. The CDR3 length is 15 residues. Germline CDR1 and CDR2: SNHLY and FYNNEI. J lost 1 base, V lost 2 bases, and 2 bases had no gene match. The CDR3 protein is CASSEPAGGQETQYF. DNA of the CDR3: TGTGCCAGCAGTGAACCAGCGGGGGGCCAAGAGACCCAGTACTTC.

The sample holds many counts of this clonotype. V usage is TRBV7-2 and J usage is TRBJ1-1; D is uncertain. The CDR3 is 12 amino acids. The germline V gene encodes CDR1 SGHTA and CDR2 FQGNSA. The germline V and J ends were trimmed by 1 base and 6 bases, with 6 bases remaining between them. The DNA for the CDR3 is TGTGCCAGCAGCTTAGGTAGGCCTGAAGCTTTCTTT. Translating it yields CASSLGRPEAFF.

As concerns this clonotype: The conserved closing phenylalanine or tryptophan is absent in this CDR3, likely reflecting a read error. The chain carries TRBV27 and TRBJ2-3, with 9 bases fitting TRBD1. The CDR3 extends over 15 amino acids. CDR1 and CDR2 from the germline V gene are MNHEY and SMNVEV (reference sequence). The CDR3 loop is CANSHRGQITDTQYS. CDR3 nucleotide sequence: TGTGCCAACAGTCACAGGGGGCAAATCACAGATACGCAGTATTCT.

This clonotype has a count of ten or more. The chain is built from TRBV5-1 and TRBJ2-2, with D tentatively TRBD1 (5 bases). Trimming pared 0 bases from V and 3 bases from J, leaving 9 bases between. Germline V gives CDR1 SGHRS, CDR2 YFSETQ. The CDR3 extends over 15 amino acids. CDR3 amino acids: CASSLERGDTGELFF. CDR3 DNA: TGCGCCAGCAGCTTGGAAAGGGGTGACACCGGGGAGCTGTTTTTT.

This clonotype was recorded at least ten times. The chain combines TRBV29-1 with TRBJ2-3; the D gene is possibly TRBD2 (6 bases). V gave up 7 bases and J gave up 3 bases, with 14 bases separating them. Germline V gives CDR1 SQVTM, CDR2 ANQGSEA. The CDR3 extends over 13 amino acids. This CDR3 is CSASGPVTDTQYF. Here the CDR3 DNA reads TGCAGCGCCAGCGGGCCGGTAACAGATACGCAGTATTTT.

This clonotype was detected many times. CDR3 bases: TGTGCCAGCAGCTTAGATAGGGGTCCGCAGTTCTTC. Translating it yields CASSLDRGPQFF. This chain links TRBV11-2 with TRBJ2-1; D possibly corresponds to TRBD1 (5 bases). V dropped 0 bases and J dropped 12 bases, with 9 bases sitting between them. Per germline, CDR1 SGHAT and CDR2 FQNNGV. The CDR3 extends over 12 amino acids.

V and J are TRBV7-8 and TRBJ2-3, with D uncertain. Germline CDR1 reads SGHVS; CDR2 reads FQNEAQ. V lost 2 bases to trimming and J lost 4 bases, with 13 bases between them. The CDR3 sequence is 15 residues long. DNA for the CDR3: TGTGCCAGCAGCTTAAGGGTGGGCCGGGCAGATACGCAGTATTTT. Protein: CASSLRVGRADTQYF.

This clonotype has ten or more counts. The chain recombines TRBV27 with TRBJ1-4, with D possibly matching TRBD1 (5 bases). V lost 2 bases to trimming and J lost 0 bases, with 19 bases between them. Germline V gene sequence: CDR1 MNHEY, CDR2 SMNVEV (reference sequence). There are 19 residues in the CDR3. The CDR3, as DNA: TGTGCCAGCAGTTTAAACGGCAGGGCCGCTACTTCAACTAATGAAAAACTGTTTTTT. It is translated as CASSLNGRAATSTNEKLFF.

The chain combines TRBV19 with TRBJ2-2, with D uncertain. Per germline, CDR1 LNHDA and CDR2 SQIVND (reference sequence). The CDR3 contains 12 residues. Trimming took 4 bases from V and 6 from J, leaving 6 bases between them. The CDR3 is CASSNLPGELFF. CDR3 bases: TGTGCCAGTAGTAACCTCCCCGGGGAGCTGTTTTTT.

The chain uses TRBV20-1 and TRBJ2-7; maybe TRBD1 (8 bases). Germline-derived CDR1 and CDR2 are DFQATT and SNEGSKA (reference sequence). CDR3 length: 16 residues. Trimming stripped 6 bases from V and 4 bases from J, with 25 bases between. CDR3 region: CSATLQGGTQLYEQYF. CDR3 nucleotide sequence: TGCAGTGCCACTCTACAGGGGGGGACCCAACTTTACGAGCAGTACTTC.

The rearrangement joins TRBV7-9 to TRBJ2-5, with D possibly matching TRBD1 (9 bases). V was cut by 8 bases and J by 1 base, with 23 bases left in between. Germline CDR1 and CDR2: SEHNR and FQNEAQ (reference sequence). The CDR3 is 17 amino acids. DNA of the CDR3: TGTGCCAGCCAAGGGGTAGCGGGGACAGGGATCCAAGAGACCCAGTACTTC. As protein: CASQGVAGTGIQETQYF.

This clonotype was seen at least ten times. CDR3 amino acids: CASSSGMGSYGYTF. The DNA for the CDR3 is TGTGCCAGCAGTTCTGGGATGGGGAGCTATGGCTACACCTTC. V usage is TRBV6-6 and J usage is TRBJ1-2; D unresolved. The CDR3 runs 14 residues. V lost 4 bases to trimming and J lost 4 bases, with 13 bases between them. CDR1 is MNHNY and CDR2 is SVGAGI in the germline V gene (reference sequence).

This clonotype was seen ten or more times. The J gene is TRBJ2-2, the V gene TRBV15; TRBD1 is a possible D gene (8 bases). With 10 bases removed from V and 1 base from J, the gap between germline ends came to 19 bases. The CDR3 spans 16 residues. CDR1 is LNHNV, CDR2 YYDKDF, per germline (reference sequence). CDR3 sequence: CAIRGRGIRNTGELFF. The CDR3 DNA is TGTGCCATCAGGGGGCGGGGGATTCGGAACACCGGGGAGCTGTTTTTT.

This clonotype came up many times. V is TRBV20-1 and J is TRBJ1-3; D not resolved. Germline CDR1 reads DFQATT; CDR2 reads SNEGSKA (reference sequence). V shed 3 bases and J shed 0 bases, with 12 bases lying between them. This CDR3 region has 15 residues. The CDR3 coding sequence is TGCAGTGCTAGGTCCCCGAGATTCTCTGGAAACACCATATATTTT. This translates into CSARSPRFSGNTIYF.

This clonotype was detected ten times or more. The rearrangement joins TRBV7-2 to TRBJ1-4; D not resolved. CDR3 length: 14 residues. V was cut by 4 bases and J by 4 bases, with 10 bases left in between. Germline loops: CDR1 SGHTA, CDR2 FQGNSA. The CDR3 loop reads CASSSDWGNEKLFF. In DNA, the CDR3 is TGTGCCAGCAGCTCGGACTGGGGTAATGAAAAACTGTTTTTT.

This clonotype was found many times. The chain has TRBV20-1 and TRBJ2-5, with no clear D. V was clipped by 2 bases and J by 3 bases, with 10 bases between them. CDR1 is DFQATT and CDR2 is SNEGSKA in the germline V gene (reference sequence). The CDR3 spans 13 residues. Written as DNA, the CDR3 is TGCAGTGCTAGACTGGCTTCAGAAGAGACCCAGTACTTC. Its translation: CSARLASEETQYF.

This clonotype was seen many times. The chain combines TRBV7-2 with TRBJ2-7; D may be TRBD1 or TRBD2 (6 bases each). Trimming pared 1 base from V and 1 base from J, leaving 11 bases between. Per germline, CDR1 SGHTA and CDR2 FQGNSA. This CDR3 spans 15 amino acids. This chain's CDR3 is CASSLGGAVSYEQYF. The CDR3 coding sequence is TGTGCCAGCAGCTTAGGGGGGGCGGTTTCCTACGAGCAGTACTTC.

This clonotype appeared many times. The rearrangement uses TRBV5-1 and TRBJ2-1; 8 bases agree with TRBD1. CDR3 length equals 15 residues. The V gene's germline CDR1 is SGHRS and CDR2 YFSETQ. J was trimmed by 8 bases and V by 4 bases; bases with no gene match: 11. The CDR3 loop reads CASSQAGGGVDEQFF. The CDR3 region has the DNA TGCGCCAGCAGCCAGGCAGGGGGCGGGGTGGATGAGCAGTTCTTC.

This clonotype has a count of ten or more. This chain uses TRBV30 with TRBJ2-4; D not certain. With 4 bases removed from V and 0 bases from J, the gap between germline ends came to 10 bases. Looked up from germline, CDR1 is GTSNPN and CDR2 is SVGIG (reference sequence). This CDR3 is built from 14 residues. This CDR3 reads CAWTPDLAKNIQYF. As DNA, the CDR3 is TGTGCCTGGACCCCCGACTTAGCCAAAAACATTCAGTACTTC.

The rearrangement links TRBV7-9 to TRBJ2-2; no clear D. CDR3 length: 13 amino acids. From germline, CDR1 is SEHNR and CDR2 FQNEAQ (reference sequence). Trimming removed 8 bases from V and 11 bases from J, with 18 bases in between. CDR3 in amino acids: CASGRATTCELFF. The CDR3 DNA is TGTGCCAGCGGACGGGCGACGACCTGTGAGCTGTTTTTT. The variable domain in full, with the rest retrieved from reference TRBV7-9 and TRBJ2-2, is DTGVSQNPRHKITKRGQNVTFRCDPISEHNRLYWYRQTLGQGPEFLTYFQNEAQLEKSRLLSDRFSAERPKGSFSTLEIQRTEQGDSAMYLCASGRATTCELFFGEGSRLTVL.

The chain couples TRBV7-9 to TRBJ2-1, with 10 bases lining up with TRBD2. Germline values: CDR1 SEHNR, CDR2 FQNEAQ (reference sequence). V trimming: 5 bases; J trimming: 5 bases; junction bases outside the gene matches: 6. CDR3 length equals 15 residues. CDR3 protein: CASSPLAGANNEQFF. For the CDR3, the DNA is TGTGCCAGCAGCCCCCTAGCGGGAGCGAACAATGAGCAGTTCTTC.

By sample fraction, this clonotype is medium-sized (0.01 to 0.1%). Here the CDR3 DNA reads TGTGCCAGCAGCCTGGGACAGGGGACGCCACCCCTCCACTTT. It is translated as CASSLGQGTPPLHF. This chain joins TRBV7-8 and TRBJ1-6; TRBD1 matches 10 bases. CDR1 and CDR2 from the germline V gene are SGHVS and FQNEAQ. Trimming cost V 5 bases and J 11 bases; bases outside gene matches: 6. There are 14 residues in the CDR3. Together with reference TRBV7-8 and TRBJ1-6, the CDR3 gives the full variable domain: GAGVSQSPRYKVAKRGQDVALRCDPISGHVSLFWYQQALGQGPEFLTYFQNEAQLDKSGLPSDRFFAERPEGSVSTLKIQRTQQEDSAVYLCASSLGQGTPPLHFGNGTRLTVT.